This T cell receptor beta chain was documented in a study of long-term antiretroviral therapy in people with HIV. CDR1 MNHEY and CDR2 SMNVEV come from the germline V gene (reference sequence). With 5 bases clipped from V and 4 bases from J, the junction kept 2 bases outside the gene matches. The CDR3 is 13 amino acids. Whole-study results and caveats: Pre-ART expanded TRB clones stayed dominant throughout, though often decreasing after ART.

The authors ran the immunoSEQ assay, v3.0, at survey level. Per-sample TRB depth target: about 40,000-50,000 T-cell genomes. Sequenced by immunoSEQ multiplex PCR; TCRdb stores in-frame clones only, minus some. The sample consists of tens of thousands of clones, 93% of them appearing once. No donor had fewer than one pre-ART PBMC sample or fewer than two post-ART PBMC samples. Specimens held about 0.9-11 million cryopreserved PBMC prior to DNA extraction. With respect to this clone: Its target is not known.

Here the sequenced sample was unsorted PBMCs, taken 6.2 years after starting antiretroviral therapy. The sequence derives from a man aged 35 to 55 with HIV. The J gene is TRBJ2-7, the V gene TRBV27, with TRBD1 identical over 10 bases. The chain's CDR3 is CASSGTGDYEQYF. CDR3 DNA sequence: TGTGCCAGCAGTGGGACAGGGGATTACGAGCAGTACTTC.